The rows below give T cell receptor beta chains drawn from one sample of a study of shared clonotypes between healthy human individuals. Assay used: immunoSEQ multiplex PCR; TCRdb lists only in-frame clones, some missing. The sample includes about 230,000 clones, about 69% of them seen just once. The sequencing sample was made of memory CD4+ T cells sorted from blood. These receptors all stem from a man aged 25-45 years in good health. The CDR3 runs from the conserved cysteine through the conserved F or W. A D gene is named only where the DNA matches it firmly. A row's size may be missing; if present it is once, few, many or a size class.

abundance,v_gene,d_gene,j_gene,CDR3aa,CDR3nt
NA,TRBV5-1,NA,TRBJ2-7,CASSQNRGFYEQYF,TGCGCCAGCAGCCAGAACCGGGGCTTCTACGAGCAGTACTTC
NA,TRBV28,NA,TRBJ2-3,CASPSPPGWRDTQYF,TGTGCCAGCCCCTCCCCCCCGGGTTGGAGAGATACGCAGTATTTT
NA,TRBV7-2,TRBD1,TRBJ2-7,CASSSGQGDEQYF,TGTGCCAGCAGCTCGGGTCAGGGGGACGAGCAGTACTTC
many,TRBV19,NA,TRBJ1-2,CASSIGTVPGYTF,TGTGCCAGTAGTATAGGGACAGTTCCTGGCTACACCTTC
NA,TRBV19,TRBD2,TRBJ2-3,CASSPSVAGGTDTQYF,TGTGCCAGTAGTCCCTCGGTGGCGGGAGGCACAGATACGCAGTATTTT
NA,TRBV7-8,NA,TRBJ2-3,CASSLDAGTDTQYF,TGTGCCAGCAGCTTAGACGCGGGCACAGATACGCAGTATTTT
few,TRBV5-1,NA,TRBJ2-3,CASSLSWWEDTQYF,TGCGCCAGCAGCTTGTCCTGGTGGGAAGATACGCAGTATTTT
NA,TRBV5-6,TRBD1,TRBJ2-1,CASSLDQGEWHNEQFF,TGTGCCAGCAGCTTGGATCAGGGGGAGTGGCACAATGAGCAGTTCTTC
NA,TRBV23-1,NA,TRBJ1-3,CASGTGNTIYF,TGCGCCAGCGGCACTGGAAACACCATATATTTT
NA,TRBV28,NA,TRBJ2-3,CASSLSGTDTQYF,TGTGCCAGCAGTTTGTCCGGCACAGATACGCAGTATTTT
NA,TRBV7-9,NA,TRBJ2-6,CASRPGGGHSGANVLTF,TGTGCCAGCAGGCCCGGCGGGGGCCACTCTGGGGCCAACGTCCTGACTTTC
NA,TRBV5-1,NA,TRBJ2-3,CASSLEADTQYF,TGCGCCAGCAGCTTGGAGGCGGATACGCAGTATTTT
NA,TRBV7-9,TRBD2,TRBJ2-3,CASSPTSGGTDTQYF,TGTGCCAGCAGCCCGACTAGCGGGGGCACAGATACGCAGTATTTT
NA,TRBV28,TRBD1,TRBJ2-7,CASRATGLGYEQYF,TGTGCCAGCAGGGCGACAGGGCTGGGTTACGAGCAGTACTTC
once,TRBV6-5,NA,TRBJ2-7,CASSETAAYYEQYF,TGTGCCAGCAGCGAGACAGCCGCATACTACGAGCAGTACTTC
once,TRBV18,NA,TRBJ2-7,CASSRDPGIYEQYF,TGTGCCAGCTCACGGGATCCGGGAATCTACGAGCAGTACTTC
few,TRBV5-4,NA,TRBJ1-5,CASSLVPNQPQHF,TGTGCCAGCAGCTTGGTTCCGAATCAGCCCCAGCATTTT
few,TRBV28,NA,TRBJ2-2,CASSSDTGELFF,TGTGCCAGCAGTTCAGACACCGGGGAGCTGTTTTTT
NA,TRBV2,NA,TRBJ1-2,CASRAGRYGYTF,TGTGCCAGCAGGGCCGGGCGGTATGGCTACACCTTC
NA,TRBV19,NA,TRBJ1-5,CASSIRVQGPQHF,TGTGCCAGTAGTATACGAGTACAAGGGCCCCAGCATTTT
once,TRBV5-1,NA,TRBJ2-2,CASSLTGSNAGELFF,TGCGCCAGCAGCTTGACAGGATCAAACGCCGGGGAGCTGTTTTTT
NA,TRBV10-1,TRBD2,TRBJ2-3,CASSEFLAGDSDTQYF,TGCGCCAGCAGTGAGTTCCTAGCGGGGGACTCAGATACGCAGTATTTT
NA,TRBV7-3,TRBD2,TRBJ2-1,CASSLVSSGSMNEQFF,TGTGCCAGCAGCTTAGTTAGTAGCGGGAGCATGAATGAGCAGTTCTTC
NA,TRBV28,TRBD1,TRBJ2-7,CASSLLGDRAYEQYF,TGTGCCAGCAGTTTATTGGGGGACAGGGCCTACGAGCAGTACTTC
NA,TRBV5-1,TRBD1,TRBJ2-5,CASSLVGTAQETQYF,TGCGCCAGCAGCTTGGTCGGGACAGCCCAAGAGACCCAGTACTTC
NA,TRBV10-3,NA,TRBJ2-3,CAIKDAPGLTSTDTQYF,TGTGCCATCAAAGACGCACCGGGACTCACTAGCACAGATACGCAGTATTTT
NA,TRBV27,NA,TRBJ2-7,CATGREYEQYF,TGTGCCACCGGGCGAGAGTACGAGCAGTACTTC
NA,TRBV5-4,NA,TRBJ2-1,CASSTRDPPSRFF,TGTGCCAGCAGCACCCGGGACCCCCCTTCCCGGTTCTTC
NA,TRBV30,NA,TRBJ2-5,CAWIVRVGGQTQYF,TGTGCCTGGATTGTGCGGGTAGGCGGACAGACCCAGTACTTC
NA,TRBV5-1,NA,TRBJ2-3,CASSEPSTDTQYF,TGCGCCAGCAGCGAACCCTCAACAGATACGCAGTATTTT
few,TRBV18,NA,TRBJ2-7,CASCWDLPCYEQYF,TGTGCCAGCTGCTGGGACCTCCCGTGCTACGAGCAGTACTTC
NA,TRBV2,NA,TRBJ1-5,CASSLQGMDNQPQHF,TGTGCCAGCAGTCTCCAGGGAATGGACAATCAGCCCCAGCATTTT
NA,TRBV27,TRBD1,TRBJ2-7,CASSSLGQGSYEQYF,TGTGCCAGCAGTTCTTTGGGACAGGGGTCCTACGAGCAGTACTTC
NA,TRBV15,NA,TRBJ2-7,CATSTTGDEQYF,TGTGCCACCAGCACCACGGGTGACGAGCAGTACTTC
many,TRBV28,NA,TRBJ1-2,CASSPVQGFGYTF,TGTGCCAGCAGCCCCGTCCAGGGGTTTGGCTACACCTTC
NA,TRBV14,TRBD2,TRBJ2-3,CASSHLSGRGSTDTQYF,TGTGCCAGCAGCCACCTTAGCGGGAGGGGAAGCACAGATACGCAGTATTTT
NA,TRBV10-1,TRBD2,TRBJ2-1,CASSERLAGVNNEQFF,TGCGCCAGCAGTGAACGACTAGCGGGAGTTAACAATGAGCAGTTCTTC
NA,TRBV7-2,NA,TRBJ2-1,CASSLNRDNEQFF,TGTGCCAGCAGCCTAAACCGGGACAATGAGCAGTTCTTC
NA,TRBV6-1,NA,TRBJ1-4,CASSEVGEKLFF,TGTGCCAGCAGTGAAGTGGGGGAAAAACTGTTTTTT
NA,TRBV28,TRBD2,TRBJ2-3,CASTTSGSFTDTQYF,TGTGCCAGTACGACTAGCGGGAGTTTTACAGATACGCAGTATTTT
NA,TRBV15,NA,TRBJ2-7,CATSRDASSYEQYF,TGTGCCACCAGCAGAGATGCCAGCTCCTACGAGCAGTACTTC
NA,TRBV5-8,NA,TRBJ2-1,CASSFRVRGNHREQFF,TGTGCCAGCAGCTTTAGGGTCAGGGGTAATCACCGTGAGCAGTTCTTC
many,TRBV11-3,NA,TRBJ2-1,CASSFGGSSRNEQFF,TGTGCCAGCAGCTTTGGGGGGTCCTCAAGAAATGAGCAGTTCTTC
few,TRBV5-4,TRBD2,TRBJ2-3,CASSSAGLASTDTQYF,TGTGCCAGCAGCTCCGCGGGACTAGCCAGCACAGATACGCAGTATTTT
many,TRBV18,NA,TRBJ1-2,CASSPRTSGGGGYTF,TGTGCCAGCTCACCACGGACCTCTGGGGGTGGTGGCTACACCTTC
NA,TRBV4-2,NA,TRBJ2-7,CASSQENTRYYEQYF,TGTGCCAGCAGCCAAGAAAATACTAGGTATTACGAGCAGTACTTC
many,TRBV2,NA,TRBJ1-1,CASSGQVNTEAFF,TGTGCCAGCAGTGGACAGGTCAACACTGAAGCTTTCTTT
NA,TRBV10-3,TRBD1,TRBJ1-5,CAIRGTGDNQPQHF,TGTGCCATCAGGGGGACAGGGGACAATCAGCCCCAGCATTTT
NA,TRBV19,NA,TRBJ2-5,CASSRDHEETQYF,TGTGCCAGCTCCCGGGATCACGAAGAGACCCAGTACTTC
NA,TRBV5-5,TRBD1,TRBJ2-7,CASSRQGLAYEQYF,TGTGCCAGCAGCCGACAGGGCCTAGCCTACGAGCAGTACTTC
NA,TRBV2,TRBD1,TRBJ1-1,CASSEAFGDREAFF,TGTGCCAGCAGTGAAGCGTTTGGGGACAGGGAAGCTTTCTTT
NA,TRBV5-1,NA,TRBJ1-1,CASSLTGKNTEAFF,TGCGCCAGCAGCTTGACAGGGAAGAACACTGAAGCTTTCTTT
NA,TRBV5-1,TRBD1,TRBJ1-4,CASSLAGTENEKLFF,TGCGCCAGCAGCTTAGCCGGGACAGAGAATGAAAAACTGTTTTTT
few,TRBV11-2,NA,TRBJ2-3,CASSSGPVDTQYF,TGTGCCAGCAGCTCGGGGCCCGTGGATACGCAGTATTTT
many,TRBV28,TRBD2,TRBJ2-7,CASSPARREHEQYF,TGTGCCAGCAGCCCAGCAAGGCGGGAGCACGAGCAGTACTTC
NA,TRBV7-2,NA,TRBJ2-1,CASSLPPAGVNEQFF,TGTGCCAGCAGCTTACCGCCAGCGGGTGTCAATGAGCAGTTCTTC
NA,TRBV10-2,NA,TRBJ2-7,CASSEPGASYEQYF,TGCGCCAGCAGTGAGCCCGGGGCCTCCTACGAGCAGTACTTC
NA,TRBV5-1,TRBD2,TRBJ2-1,CASSGRLAGGGSSYNEQFF,TGCGCCAGCAGCGGAAGACTAGCGGGAGGGGGTAGCTCCTACAATGAGCAGTTCTTC
NA,TRBV15,NA,TRBJ1-1,CATSRDSGEAFF,TGTGCCACCAGCAGGGATTCTGGTGAAGCTTTCTTT